The clone carrying this T cell receptor beta chain was counted ten times or more. Its antigen remains unknown. The length of the CDR3 is 18 residues. The V segment lost 7 bases and the J segment 1 base; nucleotides outside the gene matches: 12. In the original analysis: Sequenced samples showed a median of 95,638 TCRs each, with counts running from about 20,000 to 690,000. Each CDR3 protein is one row after TCRdb ran MiXCR on the RACE reads. It is TCRdb's table, rather than the study itself, that gives the V and J calls and clone size. This table holds more than 30,000 distinct CDR3 sequences, 5.5% to 8% found once. The record originates from a study of human T cells and chemical hapten exposure. Described time point: patch test 1, 2 weeks after DPC sensitization. Noted treatment: therapeutic diphenylcyclopropenone sensitization with weekly scalp DPC. Extraction of total RNA was performed on unfractionated whole blood.

Findings of the study overall: Donors were affected by alopecia, so their immune reaction might vary from that of healthy individuals. The study found expanded TCRs formed significantly more large CDR3 similarity clusters than controls.

This TCR came from a woman aged 25-40 years with alopecia areata. Some clones in this sample may be carry-over from other donors' samples. The material sequenced was whole blood, taken in connection with sensitization to the hapten diphenylcyclopropenone (DPC). V and J are TRBV12-3 or TRBV12-4 and TRBJ2-5, with TRBD2 identical over 13 bases. CDR3 region: CASTTFRTSGGLQETQYF. Written as DNA, the CDR3 is TGTGCCAGCACTACATTCCGGACTAGCGGGGGCCTCCAAGAGACCCAGTACTTC.